This T cell receptor beta chain comes out of a study of blood T cell repertoires in COVID-19. The wider study: COVID-19 samples collected from the United States, Italy and Spain covered acute and convalescent phases. From T cells, B-cell-depleted T cells, or PBMCs came the material, which was cDNA or gDNA.

How the authors handled the data: How many nucleated cells were present was estimated from reference gene primer amplification. Generated by immunoSEQ multiplex PCR, the TCRdb table keeps only in-frame clones and is missing some. D and trimming were read from the DNA, whereas the V and J calls and clone size are those reported in that table. The table lists fewer than 200,000 clones, roughly 79% of them singletons. This CDR3 has 16 residues. CDR1 and CDR2 (germline): SEHNR, FQNEAQ (reference sequence). The J segment lost 3 bases and the V segment lost 5 bases, leaving 6 bases of the junction unmatched.

Specimen: peripheral blood. The chain is built from TRBV7-9 and TRBJ2-2, with 10 bases lining up with TRBD2. This TCR derives from a woman aged 80 or over with acute or convalescent COVID-19. This CDR3 is CASSPSGRADTGELFF. For the CDR3, the DNA is TGTGCCAGCAGCCCCAGCGGGAGGGCCGACACCGGGGAGCTGTTTTTT.